Shown below are 12 T cell receptor beta chains from a single sample sequenced in a study of shared clonotypes between healthy human individuals. Method: immunoSEQ multiplex PCR; TCRdb's copy keeps in-frame clones and lacks some. The sample has over 1.5 million clones, 95% to 99% seen once. Sequencing was done on a sample of naive CD4+ T cells sorted from blood. Subset indicated: CD45RA+ positively selected. These receptors came from a man aged 25-45 years in good health.

V and J are TRBV18 and TRBJ2-3, with 8 bases fitting TRBD2. The V gene's germline CDR1 is KGHSH and CDR2 LQKENI. The V gene end was trimmed by 4 bases and the J gene end by 0 bases; junction bases not matched to a gene: 6. The CDR3 length is 16 residues. Here the CDR3 DNA reads TGTGCCAGCTCACTCCTCGCGGGGGGAAGCACAGATACGCAGTATTTT. Its translation: CASSLLAGGSTDTQYF.

This sequence joins TRBV27 and TRBJ1-3; tentatively, D is TRBD1 (5 bases). The CDR3 has 13 residues. V gave up 6 bases and J gave up 4 bases, with 10 bases separating them. Per the germline V gene, CDR1 is MNHEY and CDR2 is SMNVEV (reference sequence). The CDR3 here is CASRGGSGNTIYF. CDR3 coding DNA: TGTGCCAGCAGGGGGGGGTCAGGAAACACCATATATTTT.

V is TRBV5-1 and J is TRBJ1-4; D remains ambiguous. Trimming cost V 0 bases and J 4 bases, with 7 bases left between them. This CDR3 has 14 amino acids. Per the germline V gene, CDR1 is SGHRS and CDR2 is YFSETQ. The CDR3 is CASSLEHGNEKLFF. In DNA, the CDR3 is TGCGCCAGCAGCTTGGAGCACGGTAATGAAAAACTGTTTTTT.

The chain employs TRBV5-8 and TRBJ1-5; the match to TRBD1 covers 8 bases. Germline CDR1 and CDR2: SGHTS and YDEGEE. V shed 4 bases and J 3 bases; nucleotides not matched to a gene: 6. This CDR3 spans 15 amino acids. CDR3: CASSKQGVDNQPQHF. CDR3 in DNA: TGTGCCAGCAGCAAACAGGGGGTCGACAATCAGCCCCAGCATTTT.

J is TRBJ2-1 and V is TRBV5-1; D remains ambiguous. From germline, CDR1 is SGHRS and CDR2 YFSETQ. This CDR3 contains 15 residues. The ends were cut back, 1 base at V and 5 bases at J, with 13 bases in the middle. This chain's CDR3 is CASSLSPLGHNEQFF. DNA for the CDR3: TGCGCCAGCAGCTTGAGCCCCCTCGGGCACAATGAGCAGTTCTTC.

V and J are TRBV14 and TRBJ1-4, with D possibly matching TRBD1 (6 bases). The CDR3 consists of 16 residues. Trimming stripped 4 bases from V and 7 bases from J, with 19 bases between. From germline, CDR1 is SGHDN and CDR2 FVKESK. In DNA, the CDR3 is TGTGCCAGCAGCCGCTTTTCGGGGGGCGCCGGTGAAAAACTGTTTTTT. Amino acids: CASSRFSGGAGEKLFF.

Comments on this clone: Other DNA sequences in the same sample also yield this CDR3. This rearrangement joins TRBV11-2 to TRBJ2-1; 9 bases map to TRBD2. This CDR3 region has 15 residues. The V and J ends lost 1 base and 3 bases, in that order; junction bases with no gene match: 1. Looked up from germline, CDR1 is SGHAT and CDR2 is FQNNGV. The CDR3 DNA reads as TGTGCCAGCAGCTTAGGAGCGGGAGGCTACAATGAGCAGTTCTTC. This encodes CASSLGAGGYNEQFF.

V gene TRBV18 combines with J gene TRBJ1-4, with no clear D. Trimming pared 2 bases from V and 2 bases from J, leaving 12 bases between. The length of the CDR3 is 16 residues. Looked up from germline, CDR1 is KGHSH and CDR2 is LQKENI. The CDR3 region is CASSPYVGSTNEKLFF. DNA of the CDR3: TGTGCCAGCTCACCATATGTGGGATCCACTAATGAAAAACTGTTTTTT.

The chain recombines TRBV29-1 with TRBJ1-1; 8 bases match TRBD1. The CDR3 runs to 11 residues. Germline CDR1 SQVTM, CDR2 ANQGSEA. The V and J ends lost 6 bases and 6 bases, in that order; junction bases with no gene match: 3. CDR3: CSVTGGAEAFF. The CDR3 nucleotides are TGCAGCGTAACAGGGGGAGCTGAAGCTTTCTTT.

The count of this clone is one. V gene TRBV7-9 combines with J gene TRBJ1-1; D remains ambiguous. Germline V gives CDR1 SEHNR, CDR2 FQNEAQ (reference sequence). This CDR3 is 12 amino acids long. V was shortened by 0 bases and J by 4 bases, with 3 bases between the two germline ends. This CDR3 is CASSLASTEAFF. CDR3 sequence (DNA): TGTGCCAGCAGCTTAGCCAGCACTGAAGCTTTCTTT.

The chain couples TRBV2 to TRBJ2-7; a possible D gene is TRBD2 (5 bases). V was clipped by 4 bases and J by 0 bases, with 10 bases between them. There are 14 residues in the CDR3. CDR1 SNHLY and CDR2 FYNNEI come from the germline V gene. Written as DNA, the CDR3 is TGTGCCAGCAGTGTGGTGGGGAGCTCCTACGAGCAGTACTTC. Translation gives CASSVVGSSYEQYF.

This chain uses TRBV15 with TRBJ1-1; D unresolved. Looked up from germline, CDR1 is LNHNV and CDR2 is YYDKDF (reference sequence). The length of the CDR3 is 15 residues. V was shortened by 1 base and J by 0 bases, with 9 bases between the two germline ends. The DNA for the CDR3 is TGTGCCACCAGCAGAGTGAGGGTCATGAACACTGAAGCTTTCTTT. Translated, it gives CATSRVRVMNTEAFF.